Below, 29 T cell receptor beta chains from the same sample are listed, as sequenced in a study of T cell repertoires in cytomegalovirus infection. These TCRs' antigens remain unknown. One entry per CDR3 protein results from TCRdb running MiXCR on the reads. The sample lists approximately 260,000 distinct CDR3 sequences, 22% occurring once. This material consisted of cultured PBMCs, taken from culture after CMV antigen stimulation. All receptors derive from a human donor in good health (CMV status not recorded). Some clones in this sample may be carry-over from other donors' samples.

The chain uses TRBV14 and TRBJ2-5, with a weak D call TRBD2 (6 bases). V lost 6 bases, J lost 2 bases, and 16 bases lay in between. Germline loops: CDR1 SGHDN, CDR2 FVKESK. This CDR3 region has 15 residues. This chain's CDR3 is CASRPTPGLQETQYF. DNA for the CDR3: TGTGCCAGCAGACCTACTCCGGGACTGCAAGAGACCCAGTACTTC. Looking up the rest from reference TRBV14 and TRBJ2-5 gives the full variable domain: EAGVTQFPSHSVIEKGQTVTLRCDPISGHDNLYWYRRVMGKEIKFLLHFVKESKQDESGMPNNRFLAERTGGTYSTLKVQPAELEDSGVYFCASRPTPGLQETQYFGPGTRLLVL.

This clonotype was picked up a small number of times. The gene calls are TRBV28 and TRBJ1-5, with 9 bases aligning to TRBD1. CDR3 size: 16 residues. V gave up 1 base and J gave up 4 bases; unmatched junction bases: 5. Germline V gene sequence: CDR1 MDHEN, CDR2 SYDVKM. The CDR3 nucleotides read TGTGCCAGCAGTTTATTGGGACAGGGAGAAAATCAGCCCCAGCATTTT. Its protein product is CASSLLGQGENQPQHF.

This clonotype showed up many times. V usage is TRBV7-9 and J usage is TRBJ1-4, with TRBD1 matching over 10 bases. This CDR3 spans 15 amino acids. The germline gives CDR1 SEHNR, CDR2 FQNEAQ (reference sequence). Germline trimming cut 5 bases from V and 7 bases from J; bases unmatched to any gene: 7. CDR3 region: CASSMPGQGREKLFF. Written as DNA, the CDR3 is TGTGCCAGCAGCATGCCGGGACAGGGGCGTGAAAAACTGTTTTTT. Supplemented by reference TRBV7-9 and TRBJ1-4, the full variable domain reads DTGVSQNPRHKITKRGQNVTFRCDPISEHNRLYWYRQTLGQGPEFLTYFQNEAQLEKSRLLSDRFSAERPKGSFSTLEIQRTEQGDSAMYLCASSMPGQGREKLFFGSGTQLSVL.

This clonotype was seen ten or more times. The CDR3 region has the DNA TGTGCCATCAGCGGCTCGCCTAGGGGGGAGGAGCCGTGGAATGAGCAGTTCTTC. Amino acid sequence: CAISGSPRGEEPWNEQFF. This chain links TRBV10-3 with TRBJ2-1; D is tentatively TRBD1 or TRBD2 (6 bases each). Germline V gene lookup returns CDR1 ENHRY and CDR2 SYGVKD. This CDR3 region has 18 residues. V lost 6 bases, J lost 7 bases, and 28 bases lay in between.

This sequence joins TRBV24-1 and TRBJ1-5; maybe TRBD1 (6 bases). CDR1 is KGHDR, CDR2 SFDVKD, per germline. Trimming left V 2 bases short and J 9 bases short, with 10 bases between. The CDR3 contains 13 residues. As DNA, the CDR3 is TGTGCCACCAGTGATTCCGGACAGTGGCCCCAGCATTTT. As protein: CATSDSGQWPQHF.

This clonotype was picked up a small number of times. This sequence joins TRBV7-8 and TRBJ1-5; unclear D gene. Germline V gene lookup returns CDR1 SGHVS and CDR2 FQNEAQ. Trimming pared 5 bases from V and 11 bases from J, leaving 19 bases between. This CDR3 contains 14 residues. The CDR3 DNA follows: TGTGCCAGCAGCCCCCCGGGATCTCAGCGATCCCAGCATTTT. Translation gives CASSPPGSQRSQHF.

This clonotype is a singleton in its sample. J is TRBJ1-2 and V is TRBV29-1; 9 bases agree with TRBD1. The CDR3 covers 12 residues. The V gene end was trimmed by 3 bases and the J gene end by 9 bases; junction bases not matched to a gene: 5. The V gene's germline CDR1 is SQVTM and CDR2 ANQGSEA. Here the CDR3 DNA reads TGCAGCGTTGACCGGGACAGGGTGAGCTACACCTTC. It encodes CSVDRDRVSYTF.

The sample holds many counts of this clonotype. The rearrangement links TRBV5-6 to TRBJ2-3; perhaps TRBD1 as D (5 bases). V shed 3 bases and J shed 8 bases, with 16 bases lying between them. The CDR3 has 14 residues. CDR1 is SGHDT and CDR2 is YYEEEE in the germline V gene. The CDR3 region is CASSWRTSIGTQYF. CDR3 nucleotides: TGTGCCAGCAGCTGGCGGACAAGCATAGGTACGCAGTATTTT.

This clonotype was detected a few times. This chain links TRBV7-9 with TRBJ2-1; 9 bases agree with TRBD1. The CDR3 totals 15 residues. Per germline, CDR1 SEHNR and CDR2 FQNEAQ (reference sequence). The J segment lost 8 bases and the V segment lost 4 bases, leaving 9 bases of the junction unmatched. CDR3 in DNA: TGTGCCAGCAGCTACCAGGACAGGGGAGTCCATGAGCAGTTCTTC. Its protein product is CASSYQDRGVHEQFF.

The chain combines TRBV3-1 with TRBJ2-4; no reliable D call. Germline CDR1 LGHDT, CDR2 YNNKEL (reference sequence). CDR3 length equals 13 residues. Deletions cut 4 bases from V and 6 bases from J, with 10 bases between. The chain's CDR3 is CASSPGPLNIQYF. Here the CDR3 DNA reads TGTGCCAGCAGCCCCGGGCCGCTAAACATTCAGTACTTC.

The V and J genes are TRBV6-1 and TRBJ2-5, with no clear D. Germline CDR1 MNHNS, CDR2 SASEGT. Trimming removed 2 bases from V and 7 bases from J, with 5 bases in between. This CDR3 has 11 amino acids. As DNA, the CDR3 is TGTGCCAGCAGTGAATTAGGGACCCAGTACTTC. It is translated as CASSELGTQYF.

This chain joins TRBV7-9 and TRBJ2-2, with 9 bases identical to TRBD1. Trimming removed 8 bases from V and 2 bases from J; junction bases left unmatched: 3. The CDR3 consists of 14 residues. Germline V gives CDR1 SEHNR, CDR2 FQNEAQ (reference sequence). As DNA, the CDR3 is TGTGCCAGCTTACAGGGGGCAAACACCGGGGAGCTGTTTTTT. This encodes CASLQGANTGELFF.

In nucleotides, the CDR3 is TGTGCCATCAATTACGGGACTAGCGGGAGAGAGACCCAGTACTTC. Residues: CAINYGTSGRETQYF. The chain couples TRBV10-3 to TRBJ2-5; 14 bases are a match to TRBD2. Looked up from germline, CDR1 is ENHRY and CDR2 is SYGVKD. This CDR3 comprises 15 residues. V dropped 7 bases and J dropped 4; count of bases not matched to a gene: 5.

The table lists this clonotype with a few counts. V usage is TRBV2 and J usage is TRBJ2-3, with D tentatively TRBD2 (5 bases). The CDR3 has 13 residues. Trimming took 3 bases from V and 3 from J, leaving 7 bases between them. Germline V gene lookup returns CDR1 SNHLY and CDR2 FYNNEI. CDR3 amino acids: CASSDTGTDTQYF. CDR3 sequence (DNA): TGTGCCAGCAGTGATACGGGGACAGATACGCAGTATTTT.

The chain couples TRBV28 to TRBJ2-5, with 7 bases identical to TRBD1. Germline lookup yields CDR1 MDHEN and CDR2 SYDVKM. The junction had 6 bases not matched to a gene; V was cut back by 6 bases and J by 5 bases. CDR3 size: 13 residues. The CDR3 here is CASRPQGDETQYF. CDR3 DNA: TGTGCCAGCAGACCTCAGGGGGACGAGACCCAGTACTTC.

The chain couples TRBV2 to TRBJ2-7; D ambiguous. This CDR3 contains 14 residues. V was pared by 0 bases and J by 2 bases, with 8 bases between. CDR1 and CDR2 (germline): SNHLY, FYNNEI. CDR3 region: CASSEAGSTYEQYF. The DNA of the CDR3 is TGTGCCAGCAGTGAAGCCGGGTCTACCTACGAGCAGTACTTC.

This clonotype was detected only a few times. V usage is TRBV12-3 or TRBV12-4 and J usage is TRBJ2-1; 8 bases agree with TRBD1. V trimming: 6 bases; J trimming: 10 bases; junction bases outside the gene matches: 2. This CDR3 spans 11 amino acids. Here the CDR3 reads CASRRTGEQFF. Here the CDR3 DNA reads TGTGCCAGCAGGAGGACAGGGGAGCAGTTCTTC.

In its sample, this clonotype was seen a few times. The chain has TRBV7-9 and TRBJ2-3, with 11 bases matching TRBD2. The CDR3 covers 16 residues. The trim removed 5 bases at V and 2 bases at J, leaving 6 bases unmatched. Germline V lookup: CDR1 SEHNR, CDR2 FQNEAQ (reference sequence). CDR3 nucleotides: TGTGCCAGCAGCCCGGTAGCGGGAGGGAACACAGATACGCAGTATTTT. Protein product: CASSPVAGGNTDTQYF.

The sample holds many counts of this clonotype. This rearrangement joins TRBV7-2 to TRBJ2-1; no reliable D call. V was pared by 6 bases and J by 5 bases, with 2 bases between. Per the germline V gene, CDR1 is SGHTA and CDR2 is FQGNSA. The CDR3 has 10 residues. The CDR3 coding sequence is TGTGCCAGCAGTCACAATGAGCAGTTCTTC. Its translation is CASSHNEQFF.

Worth noting for this clonotype: A single base separates this from a much larger clone, so it may be a read error. The chain links TRBV10-3 to TRBJ2-5; 7 nucleotides line up with TRBD2. Germline CDR1 reads ENHRY; CDR2 reads SYGVKD. The CDR3 has 15 amino acids. As DNA, the CDR3 is TGTGCCATCATGAGCGGGGTCGACCTTCAAGAGACCCATTACTTC. Protein: CAIMSGVDLQETHYF.

The chain is built from TRBV27 and TRBJ2-7, with 7 bases lining up with TRBD2. V shed 2 bases, J shed 6 bases, and the junction held 13 bases outside the gene matches. CDR3 length: 16 amino acids. CDR1 is MNHEY, CDR2 SMNVEV, per germline (reference sequence). The CDR3 region is CASSLILGGSKGEQYF. For the CDR3, the DNA is TGTGCCAGCAGTTTAATTCTGGGCGGGAGTAAAGGCGAGCAGTACTTC.

V is TRBV7-9 and J is TRBJ2-5; no definite D call. V lost 3 bases and J 3 bases, leaving 14 bases between the germline ends. In germline, CDR1 is SEHNR, CDR2 FQNEAQ (reference sequence). This CDR3 is built from 15 residues. The CDR3 DNA reads TGTGCCAGCAGCTTTGGGGTCCAGCCCAAAGAGACCCAGTACTTC. Translation: CASSFGVQPKETQYF.

J is TRBJ2-7 and V is TRBV30; D remains ambiguous. Germline CDR1 GTSNPN, CDR2 SVGIG (reference sequence). This CDR3 contains 13 residues. Trimming left V 0 bases short and J 3 bases short, with 9 bases between. Here the CDR3 DNA reads TGTGCCTGGAGTGTGCACAGTATCTACGAGCAGTACGTC. Its protein product is CAWSVHSIYEQYV.

This chain links TRBV7-6 with TRBJ1-5, with D uncertain. The CDR3 runs to 12 residues. The V end was cut by 8 bases, the J end by 3 bases, with 8 bases between. The germline V gene has CDR1 SGHVS and CDR2 FNYEAQ. Here the CDR3 reads CASRRANQPQHF. DNA for the CDR3: TGTGCCAGCCGACGAGCCAATCAGCCCCAGCATTTT.

The chain employs TRBV30 and TRBJ2-5; TRBD1 matches at 7 bases. The CDR3 covers 17 residues. With V trimmed by 2 bases and J by 4 bases, 16 bases remained unmatched. In germline, CDR1 is GTSNPN, CDR2 SVGIG (reference sequence). CDR3 sequence: CAWSPQLLYRDRETQYF. The CDR3 DNA reads TGTGCCTGGAGTCCACAATTACTTTACCGGGACAGAGAGACCCAGTACTTC.

Ten or more counts support this clonotype. The chain employs TRBV7-9 and TRBJ1-2; TRBD1 agrees at 8 bases. Germline lookup yields CDR1 SEHNR and CDR2 FQNEAQ (reference sequence). Losses at the gene ends were 6 bases for V and 2 bases for J; bases not matched to a gene: 11. There are 16 residues in the CDR3. The CDR3 region is CASRSGTGTSNYGYTF. The CDR3 region has the DNA TGTGCCAGCAGGTCCGGGACAGGCACCTCCAACTATGGCTACACCTTC.

This rearrangement joins TRBV6-1 to TRBJ1-3; possible D gene TRBD1, 5 bases. The CDR3 is 14 residues long. CDR1 is MNHNS and CDR2 is SASEGT in the germline V gene. V was pared by 1 base and J by 11 bases, with 15 bases between. In DNA, the CDR3 is TGTGCCAGCAGTGAAGAGCCGTCGTGGGGCGCCATATATTTT. Translated: CASSEEPSWGAIYF.

This clonotype was counted between two and nine times. The chain employs TRBV7-2 and TRBJ1-1, with D unclear. The germline gives CDR1 SGHTA, CDR2 FQGNSA. This CDR3 comprises 13 residues. Trimming pared 3 bases from V and 5 bases from J, leaving 10 bases between. The DNA for the CDR3 is TGTGCCAGCAGCTTCCGGATAGCAACTGAAGCTTTCTTT. It is translated as CASSFRIATEAFF.

CDR3 sequence (DNA): TGCAGTGCTAGAAAGGACTCTAGGCGGCAAGAGACCCAGTACTTC. Translating it yields CSARKDSRRQETQYF. V is TRBV20-1 and J is TRBJ2-5; TRBD2 is a possible D gene (5 bases). The CDR3 is made up of 15 amino acids. The V and J ends lost 2 bases and 2 bases respectively, with 15 bases between them. Per germline, CDR1 DFQATT and CDR2 SNEGSKA (reference sequence).